This T cell receptor (beta chain) was identified during a study of control samples from healthy donors and cancer patients. The data were produced by immunoSEQ multiplex PCR, yet TCRdb's version contains in-frame clones alone and is incomplete. The table includes over 90,000 clones, just over 90% detected once. This receptor was obtained from a woman aged 18-29 years in good health. Sequenced: blood.

The CDR3 nucleotides read TGTGCCACCAGCAGTCCTGGAACTGCAGGTACCTACGAGCAGTACTTC. It yields the protein CATSSPGTAGTYEQYF. The rearrangement uses TRBV15 and TRBJ2-7, with no clear D. Germline V gene lookup returns CDR1 LNHNV and CDR2 YYDKDF (reference sequence). This CDR3 has 16 amino acids. Trimming shortened V by 3 bases and J by 2 bases, and 17 bases separated the two germline ends.